The sequence of this T cell receptor (beta chain) was determined in a study of radiation and T cells in renal cell carcinoma. Overall study: Nephrectomy followed 15 Gy stereotactic body radiation by 4 weeks.

Assay: immunoSEQ multiplex PCR; the TCRdb copy retains only in-frame clones and omits some. The sample lists some 120,000 clones; 88% were seen once. V shed 3 bases, J shed 5 bases, and the junction held 5 bases outside the gene matches. CDR1 and CDR2 (germline): GTSNPN, SVGIG (reference sequence). The CDR3 is 14 amino acids. The time point was: blood 2 weeks post-SBRT. Treatment defined: 15 Gy SBRT to primary tumor, nephrectomy 4 weeks later. After SBRT, blood was collected at 2 and 4 weeks, plus baseline. This renal cell carcinoma was of the clear cell type. The sequencing used blood, collected from a patient whose treatment included radiotherapy and nephrectomy. The sequence was obtained from a woman in her 70s with renal cell carcinoma. The rearrangement joins TRBV30 to TRBJ1-4, with 8 nucleotides matching TRBD1. CDR3 in DNA: TGTGCCTGGAGCAAACAGGGGGGGAATGAAAAACTGTTTTTT. Translating it yields CAWSKQGGNEKLFF.